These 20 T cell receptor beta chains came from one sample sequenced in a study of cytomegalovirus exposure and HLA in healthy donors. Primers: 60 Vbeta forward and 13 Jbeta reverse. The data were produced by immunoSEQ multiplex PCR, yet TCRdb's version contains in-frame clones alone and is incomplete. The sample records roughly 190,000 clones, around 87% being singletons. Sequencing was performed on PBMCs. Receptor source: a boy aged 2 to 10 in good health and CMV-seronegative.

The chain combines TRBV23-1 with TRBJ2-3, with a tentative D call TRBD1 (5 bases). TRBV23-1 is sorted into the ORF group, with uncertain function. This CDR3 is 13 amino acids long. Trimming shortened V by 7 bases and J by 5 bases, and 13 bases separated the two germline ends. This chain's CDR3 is CASKTGGEDTQYF. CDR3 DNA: TGCGCCAGCAAAACAGGTGGGGAAGATACGCAGTATTTT.

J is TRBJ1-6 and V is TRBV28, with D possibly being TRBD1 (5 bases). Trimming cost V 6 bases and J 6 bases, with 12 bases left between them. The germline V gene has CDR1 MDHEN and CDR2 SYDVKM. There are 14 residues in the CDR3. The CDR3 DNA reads TGTGCCAGCAGGTTGGGCCAGGGTAATTCACCCCTCCACTTT. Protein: CASRLGQGNSPLHF.

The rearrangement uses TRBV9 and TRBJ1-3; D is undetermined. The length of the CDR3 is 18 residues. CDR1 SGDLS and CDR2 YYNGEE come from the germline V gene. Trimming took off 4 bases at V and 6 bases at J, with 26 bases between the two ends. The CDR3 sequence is CASSHLGRPGVGENTIYF. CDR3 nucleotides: TGTGCCAGCAGCCATCTCGGGAGGCCGGGCGTCGGGGAAAACACCATATATTTT. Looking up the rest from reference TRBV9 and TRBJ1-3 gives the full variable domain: DSGVTQTPKHLITATGQRVTLRCSPRSGDLSVYWYQQSLDQGLQFLIQYYNGEERAKGNILERFSAQQFPDLHSELNLSSLELGDSALYFCASSHLGRPGVGENTIYFGEGSWLTVV.

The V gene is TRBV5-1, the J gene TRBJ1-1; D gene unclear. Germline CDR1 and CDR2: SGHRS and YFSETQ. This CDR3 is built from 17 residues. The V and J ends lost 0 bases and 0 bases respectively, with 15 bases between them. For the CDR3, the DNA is TGCGCCAGCAGCTTGGGTGGGCAGTCGATCATGAACACTGAAGCTTTCTTT. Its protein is CASSLGGQSIMNTEAFF. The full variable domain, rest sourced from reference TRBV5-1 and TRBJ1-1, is KAGVTQTPRYLIKTRGQQVTLSCSPISGHRSVSWYQQTPGQGLQFLFEYFSETQRNKGNFPGRFSGRQFSNSRSEMNVSTLELGDSALYLCASSLGGQSIMNTEAFFGQGTRLTVV.

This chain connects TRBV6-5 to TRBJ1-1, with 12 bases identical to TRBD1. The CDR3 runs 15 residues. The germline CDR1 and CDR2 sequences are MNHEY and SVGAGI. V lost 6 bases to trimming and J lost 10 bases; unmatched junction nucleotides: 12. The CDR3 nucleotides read TGTGCCAGCAGCCTCTCCGGGACAGGGGGCGCACGAGCTTTCTTT. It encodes CASSLSGTGGARAFF.

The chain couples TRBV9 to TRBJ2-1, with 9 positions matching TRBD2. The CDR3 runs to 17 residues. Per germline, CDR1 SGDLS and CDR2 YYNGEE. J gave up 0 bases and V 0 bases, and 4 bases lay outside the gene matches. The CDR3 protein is CASSVVGGRASYNEQFF. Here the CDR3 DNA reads TGTGCCAGCAGCGTAGTTGGCGGGAGGGCCTCCTACAATGAGCAGTTCTTC. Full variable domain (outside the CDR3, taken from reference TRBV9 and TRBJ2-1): DSGVTQTPKHLITATGQRVTLRCSPRSGDLSVYWYQQSLDQGLQFLIQYYNGEERAKGNILERFSAQQFPDLHSELNLSSLELGDSALYFCASSVVGGRASYNEQFFGPGTRLTVL.

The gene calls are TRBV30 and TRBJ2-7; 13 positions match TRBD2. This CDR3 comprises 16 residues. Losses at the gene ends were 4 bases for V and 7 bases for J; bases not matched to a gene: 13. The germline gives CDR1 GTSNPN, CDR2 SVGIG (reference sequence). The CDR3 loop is CAWNTLGLAGPGEQYF. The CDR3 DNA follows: TGTGCCTGGAACACTTTGGGACTAGCGGGACCAGGTGAGCAGTACTTC.

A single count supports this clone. CDR3: CASRAWQGSEAFF. The CDR3 DNA sequence: TGTGCCAGCAGGGCGTGGCAGGGCTCTGAAGCTTTCTTT. J is TRBJ1-1 and V is TRBV5-4, with a weak D call TRBD1 (5 bases). The CDR3 contains 13 residues. Germline assignment: CDR1 SGHNT and CDR2 YYREEE (reference sequence). The V end lost 5 bases, the J end lost 6 bases, and 14 bases lay between the germline ends.

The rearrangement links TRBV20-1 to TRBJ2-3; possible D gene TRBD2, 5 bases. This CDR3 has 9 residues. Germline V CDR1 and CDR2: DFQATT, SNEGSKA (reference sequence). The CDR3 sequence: CRTKDTQYF. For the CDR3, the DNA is TGCAGGACTAAAGATACGCAGTATTTT.

CDR3 nucleotides: TGTGCCGGGTCAGGGGGGGAGACCCAGTACTTC. Residues: CAGSGGETQYF. This chain links TRBV6-1 with TRBJ2-5; possible D gene TRBD1, 7 bases. In germline, CDR1 is MNHNS, CDR2 SASEGT. V dropped 11 bases and J dropped 5 bases, with 12 bases sitting between them. The CDR3 loop spans 11 amino acids.

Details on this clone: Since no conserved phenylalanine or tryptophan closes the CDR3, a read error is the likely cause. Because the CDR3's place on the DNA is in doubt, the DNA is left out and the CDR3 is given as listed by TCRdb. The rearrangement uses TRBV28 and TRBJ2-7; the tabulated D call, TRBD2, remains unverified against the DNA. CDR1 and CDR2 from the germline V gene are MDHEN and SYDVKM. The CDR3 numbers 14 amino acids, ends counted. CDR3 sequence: CASSPRTSGSQFAY.

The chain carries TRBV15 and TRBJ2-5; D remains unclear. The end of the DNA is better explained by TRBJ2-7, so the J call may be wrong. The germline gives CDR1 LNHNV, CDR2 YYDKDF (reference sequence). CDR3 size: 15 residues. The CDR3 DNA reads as TGTGCCACCAGCAGAGGTGCGCTGAGCTCCTACGAGCAGTACTTC. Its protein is CATSRGALSSYEQYF.

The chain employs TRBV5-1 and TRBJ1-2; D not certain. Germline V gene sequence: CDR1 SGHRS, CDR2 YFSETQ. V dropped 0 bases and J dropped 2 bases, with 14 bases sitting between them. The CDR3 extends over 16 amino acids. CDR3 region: CASSLDAGGRNYGYTF. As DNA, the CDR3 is TGCGCCAGCAGCTTGGATGCGGGTGGACGGAACTATGGCTACACCTTC.

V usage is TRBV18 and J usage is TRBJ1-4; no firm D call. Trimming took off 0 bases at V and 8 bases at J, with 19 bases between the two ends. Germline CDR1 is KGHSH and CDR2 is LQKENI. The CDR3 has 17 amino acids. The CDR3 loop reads CASSPPSQRADHEKLFF. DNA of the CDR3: TGTGCCAGCTCACCACCGAGTCAGAGGGCGGATCACGAAAAACTGTTTTTT.

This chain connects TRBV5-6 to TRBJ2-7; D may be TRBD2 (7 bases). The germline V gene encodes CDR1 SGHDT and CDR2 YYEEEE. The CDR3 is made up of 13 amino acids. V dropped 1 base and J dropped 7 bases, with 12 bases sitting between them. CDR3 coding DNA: TGTGCCAGCAGCTTGCGGGGGGCGGGGGAGCAGTACTTC. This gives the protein CASSLRGAGEQYF.

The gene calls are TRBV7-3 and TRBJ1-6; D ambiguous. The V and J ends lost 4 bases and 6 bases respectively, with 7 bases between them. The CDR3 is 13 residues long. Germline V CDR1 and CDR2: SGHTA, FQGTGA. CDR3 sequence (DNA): TGTGCCAGCAGCTACCACAGTAATTCACCCCTCCACTTT. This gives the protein CASSYHSNSPLHF.

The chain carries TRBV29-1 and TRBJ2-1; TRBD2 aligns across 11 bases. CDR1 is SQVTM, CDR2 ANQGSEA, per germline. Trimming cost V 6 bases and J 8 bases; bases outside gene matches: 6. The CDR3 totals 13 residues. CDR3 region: CSVLAGGPYEQFF. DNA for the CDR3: TGCAGCGTATTAGCGGGGGGGCCGTATGAGCAGTTCTTC.

The CDR3 nucleotides read TGTGCCAGCAGTCCCCCGACAGGGTCGAGCAATCAGCCCCAGCATTTT. It translates to CASSPPTGSSNQPQHF. This sequence joins TRBV28 and TRBJ1-5; 7 nucleotides agree with TRBD1. From germline, CDR1 is MDHEN and CDR2 SYDVKM. CDR3 length: 16 residues. J was trimmed by 1 base and V by 5 bases; bases with no gene match: 8.

As DNA, the CDR3 is TGTGCCAGCAGTTTCTCGGATCAGCCCCAGCATTTT. It translates to CASSFSDQPQHF. The chain has TRBV28 and TRBJ1-5; D gene uncertain. Germline V gene data show CDR1 as MDHEN and CDR2 as SYDVKM. The CDR3 is 12 amino acids. Trimming cost V 3 bases and J 5 bases, with 5 bases left between them.

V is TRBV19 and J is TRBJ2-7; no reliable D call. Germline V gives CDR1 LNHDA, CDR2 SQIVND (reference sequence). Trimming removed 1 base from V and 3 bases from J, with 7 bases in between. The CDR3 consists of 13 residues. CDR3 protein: CASSIVSSYEQYF. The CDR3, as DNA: TGTGCCAGTAGTATAGTTTCCAGCTACGAGCAGTACTTC. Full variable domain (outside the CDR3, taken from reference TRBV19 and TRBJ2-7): DGGITQSPKYLFRKEGQNVTLSCEQNLNHDAMYWYRQDPGQGLRLIYYSQIVNDFQKGDIAEGYSVSREKKESFPLTVTSAQKNPTAFYLCASSIVSSYEQYFGPGTRLTVT.